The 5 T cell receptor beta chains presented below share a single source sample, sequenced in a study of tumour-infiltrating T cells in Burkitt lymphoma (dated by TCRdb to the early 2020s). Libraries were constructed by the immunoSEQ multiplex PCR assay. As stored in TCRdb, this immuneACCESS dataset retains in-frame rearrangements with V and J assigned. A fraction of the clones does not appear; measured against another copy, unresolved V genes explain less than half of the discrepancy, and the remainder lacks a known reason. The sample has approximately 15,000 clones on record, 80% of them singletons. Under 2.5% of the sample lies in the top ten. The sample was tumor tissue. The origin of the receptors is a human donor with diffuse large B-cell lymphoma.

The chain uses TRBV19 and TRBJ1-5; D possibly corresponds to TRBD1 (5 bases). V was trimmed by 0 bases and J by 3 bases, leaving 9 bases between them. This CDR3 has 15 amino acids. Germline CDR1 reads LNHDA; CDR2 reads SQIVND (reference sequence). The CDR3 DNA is TGTGCCAGTAGTATAGATTCAGGGACCAATCAGCCCCAGCATTTT. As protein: CASSIDSGTNQPQHF.

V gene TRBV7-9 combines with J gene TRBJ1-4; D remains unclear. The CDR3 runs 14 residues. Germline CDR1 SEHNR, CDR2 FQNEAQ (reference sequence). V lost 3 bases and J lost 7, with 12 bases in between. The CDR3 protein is CASSFGTVGEKLFF. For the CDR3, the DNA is TGTGCCAGCAGCTTCGGCACAGTCGGTGAAAAACTGTTTTTT. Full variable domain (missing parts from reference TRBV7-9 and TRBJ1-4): DTGVSQNPRHKITKRGQNVTFRCDPISEHNRLYWYRQTLGQGPEFLTYFQNEAQLEKSRLLSDRFSAERPKGSFSTLEIQRTEQGDSAMYLCASSFGTVGEKLFFGSGTQLSVL.

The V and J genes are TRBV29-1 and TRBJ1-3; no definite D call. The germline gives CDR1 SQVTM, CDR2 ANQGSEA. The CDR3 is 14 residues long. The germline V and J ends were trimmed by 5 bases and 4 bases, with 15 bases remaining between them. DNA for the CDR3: TGCAGCGTTTACACCCGGGGTAGGGGAAACACCATATATTTT. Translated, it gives CSVYTRGRGNTIYF.

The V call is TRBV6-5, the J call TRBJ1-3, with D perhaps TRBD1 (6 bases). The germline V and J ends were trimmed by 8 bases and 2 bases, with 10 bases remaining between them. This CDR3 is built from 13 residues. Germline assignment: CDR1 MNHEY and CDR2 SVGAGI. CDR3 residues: CASAGQTGNTIYF. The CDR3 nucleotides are TGTGCCAGCGCGGGACAAACTGGAAACACCATATATTTT.

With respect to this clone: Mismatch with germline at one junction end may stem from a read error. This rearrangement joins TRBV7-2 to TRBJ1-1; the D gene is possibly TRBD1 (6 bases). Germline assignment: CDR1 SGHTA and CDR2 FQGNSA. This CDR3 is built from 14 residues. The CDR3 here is CASSLTGPNTEAFF. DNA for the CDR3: TGTGCCAGCAGCTTGACAGGACCTAACACTGAAGCTTTTTTT.